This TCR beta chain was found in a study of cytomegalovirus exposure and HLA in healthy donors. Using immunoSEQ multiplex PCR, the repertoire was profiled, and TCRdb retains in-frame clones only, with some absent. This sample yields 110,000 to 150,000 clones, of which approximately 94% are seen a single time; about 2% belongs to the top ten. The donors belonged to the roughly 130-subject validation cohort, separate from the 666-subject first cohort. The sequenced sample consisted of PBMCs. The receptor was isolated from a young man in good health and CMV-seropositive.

CDR3: CASSLLRPLDRGRRETQYF. The CDR3 nucleotides are TGTGCCAGCAGTTTATTACGACCTTTGGACAGGGGGCGCAGAGAGACCCAGTACTTC. The rearrangement uses TRBV28 and TRBJ2-5; 11 bases agree with TRBD1. The CDR3 has 19 residues. The germline gives CDR1 MDHEN, CDR2 SYDVKM. V lost 1 base to trimming and J lost 4 bases; unmatched junction nucleotides: 14.